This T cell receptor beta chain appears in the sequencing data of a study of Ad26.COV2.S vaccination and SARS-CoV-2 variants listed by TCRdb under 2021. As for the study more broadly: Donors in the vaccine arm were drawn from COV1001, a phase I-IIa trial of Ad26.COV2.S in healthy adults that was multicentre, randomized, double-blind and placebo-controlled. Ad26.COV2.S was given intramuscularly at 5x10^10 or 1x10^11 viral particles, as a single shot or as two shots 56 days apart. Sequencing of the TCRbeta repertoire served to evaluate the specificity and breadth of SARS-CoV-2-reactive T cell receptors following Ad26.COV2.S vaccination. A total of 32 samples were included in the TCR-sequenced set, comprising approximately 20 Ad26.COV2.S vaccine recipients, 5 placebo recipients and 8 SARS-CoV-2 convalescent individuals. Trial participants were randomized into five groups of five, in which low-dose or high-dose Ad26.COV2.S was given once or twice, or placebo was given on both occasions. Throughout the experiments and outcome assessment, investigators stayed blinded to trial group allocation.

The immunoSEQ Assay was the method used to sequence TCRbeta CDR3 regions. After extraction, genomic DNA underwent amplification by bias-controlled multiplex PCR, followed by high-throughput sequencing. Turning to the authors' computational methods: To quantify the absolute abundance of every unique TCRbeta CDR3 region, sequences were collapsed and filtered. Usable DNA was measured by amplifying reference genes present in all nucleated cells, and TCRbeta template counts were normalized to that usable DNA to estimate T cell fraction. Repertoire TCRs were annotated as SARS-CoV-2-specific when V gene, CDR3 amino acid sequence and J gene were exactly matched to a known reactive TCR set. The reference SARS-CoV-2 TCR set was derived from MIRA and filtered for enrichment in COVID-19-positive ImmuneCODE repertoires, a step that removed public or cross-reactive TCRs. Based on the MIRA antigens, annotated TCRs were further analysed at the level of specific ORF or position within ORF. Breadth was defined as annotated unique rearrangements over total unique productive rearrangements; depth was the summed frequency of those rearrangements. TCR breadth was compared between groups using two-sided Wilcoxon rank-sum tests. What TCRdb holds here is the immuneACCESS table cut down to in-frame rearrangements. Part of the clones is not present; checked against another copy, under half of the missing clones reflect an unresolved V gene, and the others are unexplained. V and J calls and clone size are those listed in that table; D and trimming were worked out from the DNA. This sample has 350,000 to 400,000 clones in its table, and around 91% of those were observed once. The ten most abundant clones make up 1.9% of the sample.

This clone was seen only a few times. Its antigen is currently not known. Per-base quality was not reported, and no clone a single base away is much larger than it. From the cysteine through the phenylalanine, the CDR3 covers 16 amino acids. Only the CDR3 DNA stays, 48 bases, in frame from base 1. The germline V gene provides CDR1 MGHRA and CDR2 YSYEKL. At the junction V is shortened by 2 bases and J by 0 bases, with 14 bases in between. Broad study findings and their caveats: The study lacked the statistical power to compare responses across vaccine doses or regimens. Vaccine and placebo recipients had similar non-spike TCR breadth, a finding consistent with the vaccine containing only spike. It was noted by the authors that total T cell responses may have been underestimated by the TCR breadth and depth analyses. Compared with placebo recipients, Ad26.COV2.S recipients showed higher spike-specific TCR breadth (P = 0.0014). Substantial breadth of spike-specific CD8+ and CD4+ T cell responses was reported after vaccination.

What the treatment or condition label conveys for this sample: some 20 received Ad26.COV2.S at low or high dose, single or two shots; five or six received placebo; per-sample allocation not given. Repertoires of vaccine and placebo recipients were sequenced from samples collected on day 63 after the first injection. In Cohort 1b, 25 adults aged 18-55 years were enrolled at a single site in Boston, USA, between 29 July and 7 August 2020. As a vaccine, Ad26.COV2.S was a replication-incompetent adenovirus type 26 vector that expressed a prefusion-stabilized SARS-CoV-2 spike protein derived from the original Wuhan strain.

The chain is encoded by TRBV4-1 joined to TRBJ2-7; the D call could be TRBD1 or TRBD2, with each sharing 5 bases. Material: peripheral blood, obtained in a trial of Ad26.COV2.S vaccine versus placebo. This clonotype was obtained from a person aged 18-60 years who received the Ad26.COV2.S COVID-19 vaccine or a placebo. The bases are TGCGCCAGCAGCCAAAGGTTGGGGGATAGCTCCTACGAGCAGTACTTC. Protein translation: CASSQRLGDSSYEQYF.